This T cell receptor beta chain appears in the sequencing data of a study of CD8 T cells in Susac syndrome. Study information: Each patient with Susac syndrome, at the time of blood draw, was therapy-naive, on corticosteroids, or on intravenous immunoglobulin alone. Overall study findings and caveats: As the study acknowledged, the number of individuals who were part of its TCR sequencing and HLA analysis was relatively small. The CD4+ T cell repertoires in Susac syndrome were not clonally expanded.

About 0.5 to 1 ug RNA was reverse transcribed with random hexamers. TCRdb reprocessed the immunoSEQ multiplex PCR reads with MiXCR, giving one entry per CDR3 protein. The sample carries 85,000 to 95,000 distinct CDR3 sequences, 90% to 95% recorded once. TEMRA cells were FACS-enriched, while CD8+ and CD4+ T cells were negatively isolated. Trimming took off 3 bases at V and 1 base at J, with 4 bases between the two ends. CDR1 DFQATT and CDR2 SNEGSKA come from the germline V gene (reference sequence). The length of the CDR3 is 13 residues. Concerning this clonotype itself: Antigen unknown.

Sequencing used CD4+ T cells from PBMCs. This rearrangement joins TRBV20-1 to TRBJ2-6; D is uncertain. The sequence came from a human donor with Susac syndrome. The CDR3 region is CSASDSGANVLTF. Here the CDR3 DNA reads TGCAGTGCTAGTGATTCTGGGGCCAACGTCCTGACTTTC.